This passage covers 32 T cell receptor beta chains from one sample sequenced in a study of response to subunit inactivated influenza vaccine. TCRdb redid the calling of the RT-PCR reads with MiXCR, one entry per CDR3 protein. The sample contains a few hundred thousand distinct CDR3 sequences, around 13% of which appear only once. This material consisted of PBMCs from blood, taken 11 to 12 days after vaccination. The receptors were gathered from a man in his forties or fifties who received an inactivated influenza vaccine.

In its sample, this clonotype was seen a few times. The chain is built from TRBV6-1 and TRBJ2-5; 10 bases map to TRBD2. The CDR3 length is 14 residues. With V trimmed by 6 bases and J by 4 bases, 5 bases remained unmatched. CDR1 is MNHNS and CDR2 is SASEGT in the germline V gene. In DNA form, the CDR3 reads TGTGCCAGCAGCATAGCGGGGGGCCGAGAGACCCAGTACTTC. Translating it yields CASSIAGGRETQYF.

This clonotype occurred a few times. V gene TRBV20-1 combines with J gene TRBJ1-4; TRBD1 matches at 7 bases. This CDR3 contains 14 residues. V was clipped by 2 bases and J by 8 bases; unmatched bases: 8. Germline assignment: CDR1 DFQATT and CDR2 SNEGSKA (reference sequence). CDR3: CSARPPGQREKLFF. DNA of the CDR3: TGCAGTGCTAGACCTCCGGGACAGCGAGAAAAACTGTTTTTT.

The chain links TRBV3-1 to TRBJ1-1, with a possible D match to TRBD1 (5 bases). This CDR3 is 17 amino acids long. The V end lost 1 base, the J end lost 4 bases, and 19 bases lay between the germline ends. From germline, CDR1 is LGHDT and CDR2 YNNKEL (reference sequence). The CDR3 nucleotides are TGTGCCAGCAGCCAAGGTCCGCGAAATCGGGGCAGCACTGAAGCTTTCTTT. Its translation is CASSQGPRNRGSTEAFF.

The V and J genes are TRBV2 and TRBJ2-6; D is uncertain. Looked up from germline, CDR1 is SNHLY and CDR2 is FYNNEI. The CDR3 runs to 15 residues. Deletions cut 0 bases from V and 2 bases from J, with 5 bases between. For the CDR3, the DNA is TGTGCCAGCAGTGAAGCGCCCCCTGGGGCCAACGTCCTGACTTTC. It codes for CASSEAPPGANVLTF.

This clonotype has just a few counts. V is TRBV25-1 and J is TRBJ1-1; no reliable D call. The V end lost 2 bases, the J end lost 0 bases, and 7 bases lay between the germline ends. CDR1 and CDR2 from the germline V gene are MGHDK and SYGVNS. The CDR3 extends over 14 amino acids. The CDR3 DNA reads as TGTGCCAGCAGTGAAAAGAACATGAACACTGAAGCTTTCTTT. It translates to CASSEKNMNTEAFF.

V usage is TRBV5-1 and J usage is TRBJ2-1; 9 bases align to TRBD2. CDR1 and CDR2 (germline): SGHRS, YFSETQ. V lost 0 bases, J lost 9 bases, and 7 bases stayed unmatched. CDR3 size: 15 residues. The CDR3 region is CASSLEVAGVSEQFF. The CDR3 nucleotides read TGCGCCAGCAGCTTGGAGGTAGCGGGAGTTAGTGAGCAGTTCTTC.

This clonotype showed up just a few times. V and J are TRBV20-1 and TRBJ2-3; D remains unclear. The V gene's germline CDR1 is DFQATT and CDR2 SNEGSKA (reference sequence). The CDR3 is 14 amino acids. Trimming shortened V by 1 base and J by 0 bases, and 8 bases separated the two germline ends. The DNA for the CDR3 is TGCAGTGCTAGAGGGCAAACTAGCACAGATACGCAGTATTTT. Protein sequence: CSARGQTSTDTQYF.

The chain recombines TRBV7-9 with TRBJ1-4; TRBD1 matches 8 bases. The V gene's germline CDR1 is SEHNR and CDR2 FQNEAQ (reference sequence). The CDR3 totals 15 residues. V shed 1 base, J shed 3 bases, and the junction held 1 base outside the gene matches. The CDR3 coding sequence is TGTGCCAGCAGCTTAGGGACAGGGCCTAATGAAAAACTGTTTTTT. As protein: CASSLGTGPNEKLFF.

A few counts support this clonotype. This chain uses TRBV28 with TRBJ2-7; a weak D match, TRBD2 (6 bases). The CDR3 sequence is 15 residues long. The germline gives CDR1 MDHEN, CDR2 SYDVKM. Deletions cut 5 bases from V and 4 bases from J, with 18 bases between. The CDR3 here is CASSTPSGGRYEQYF. In DNA, the CDR3 is TGTGCCAGCAGTACTCCAAGTGGGGGGAGGTACGAGCAGTACTTC. The full variable domain, rest sourced from reference TRBV28 and TRBJ2-7, is DVKVTQSSRYLVKRTGEKVFLECVQDMDHENMFWYRQDPGLGLRLIYFSYDVKMKEKGDIPEGYSVSREKKERFSLILESASTNQTSMYLCASSTPSGGRYEQYFGPGTRLTVT.

This clonotype was recorded a few times. V is TRBV7-9 and J is TRBJ1-6, with D hard to call. Germline V gene lookup returns CDR1 SEHNR and CDR2 FQNEAQ (reference sequence). The V end lost 2 bases, the J end lost 6 bases, and 5 bases lay between the germline ends. This CDR3 is 13 amino acids long. CDR3 in amino acids: CASSLKSNSPLHF. The CDR3 nucleotides read TGTGCCAGCAGCTTAAAGTCTAATTCACCCCTCCACTTT. The entire variable domain, with the rest obtained from reference TRBV7-9 and TRBJ1-6, is as follows: DTGVSQNPRHKITKRGQNVTFRCDPISEHNRLYWYRQTLGQGPEFLTYFQNEAQLEKSRLLSDRFSAERPKGSFSTLEIQRTEQGDSAMYLCASSLKSNSPLHFGNGTRLTVT.

The chain couples TRBV12-3 or TRBV12-4 to TRBJ2-5, with D maybe TRBD1 (6 bases). The CDR3 is 15 amino acids. V was clipped by 7 bases and J by 2 bases, with 17 bases between them. CDR3 region: CASTLLQDSQETQYF. The CDR3 nucleotides are TGTGCCAGCACCCTTCTCCAGGACAGTCAAGAGACCCAGTACTTC.

This chain links TRBV18 with TRBJ2-3; D unresolved. Trimming removed 7 bases from V and 6 bases from J, with 17 bases in between. Germline values: CDR1 KGHSH, CDR2 LQKENI. The CDR3 sequence is 14 residues long. In DNA, the CDR3 is TGTGCCAGCTATAACGGCCCCGACTCGGATACGCAGTATTTT. Amino acid sequence: CASYNGPDSDTQYF.

The rearrangement links TRBV4-3 to TRBJ1-6; 9 bases match TRBD1. Per the germline V gene, CDR1 is LGHNA and CDR2 is YSLEER. J was trimmed by 7 bases and V by 7 bases; bases with no gene match: 5. The CDR3 totals 14 residues. The DNA of the CDR3 is TGCGCCAGCAAGAGGACAGGGGAAAATTCACCCCTCCACTTT. This sequence encodes CASKRTGENSPLHF.

The chain recombines TRBV5-1 with TRBJ2-5, with 13 nucleotides matching TRBD2. After removal of 3 bases from V and 5 bases from J, the junction contained 7 bases not matched to a gene. The CDR3 consists of 16 residues. CDR1 SGHRS and CDR2 YFSETQ come from the germline V gene. CDR3 sequence (DNA): TGCGCCAGCAGCTCGGCCGGGACTAGCGGGATTGAGACCCAGTACTTC. Translated: CASSSAGTSGIETQYF. Filled out from reference TRBV5-1 and TRBJ2-5, the complete variable domain reads KAGVTQTPRYLIKTRGQQVTLSCSPISGHRSVSWYQQTPGQGLQFLFEYFSETQRNKGNFPGRFSGRQFSNSRSEMNVSTLELGDSALYLCASSSAGTSGIETQYFGPGTRLLVL.

This clonotype appeared a few times. The rearrangement uses TRBV6-2 or TRBV6-3 and TRBJ2-2; 12 bases map to TRBD2. The CDR3 contains 17 residues. Looked up from germline, CDR1 is MNHEY and CDR2 is SVGEGT. With V trimmed by 8 bases and J by 3 bases, 10 bases remained unmatched. This CDR3 reads CASGPFGLAGHTGELFF. CDR3 bases: TGTGCCAGCGGGCCCTTCGGACTAGCGGGGCACACCGGGGAGCTGTTTTTT.

This chain links TRBV6-2 or TRBV6-3 with TRBJ2-3; a possible D gene is TRBD2 (7 bases). The germline V and J ends were trimmed by 3 bases and 0 bases, with 28 bases remaining between them. This CDR3 has 21 residues. Germline CDR1 is MNHEY and CDR2 is SVGEGT. CDR3 DNA: TGTGCCAGCAGTTATCAGGCTCGTTCCGGCGGGGGCTCCCCTAGCACAGATACGCAGTATTTT. Amino acids: CASSYQARSGGGSPSTDTQYF.

The chain has TRBV20-1 and TRBJ2-7; D remains ambiguous. From germline, CDR1 is DFQATT and CDR2 SNEGSKA (reference sequence). The CDR3 sequence is 14 residues long. V lost 6 bases and J 4 bases, leaving 19 bases between the germline ends. In nucleotides, the CDR3 is TGCAGTGCCCGCCCGGTGGCCCTTACTTACGAGCAGTACTTC. Protein: CSARPVALTYEQYF.

A few counts support this clonotype. V is TRBV12-3 or TRBV12-4 and J is TRBJ1-2; D gene unclear. V dropped 4 bases and J dropped 4 bases, with 10 bases sitting between them. The CDR3 is made up of 13 amino acids. The CDR3 loop reads CASSSYRSYGYTF. CDR3 sequence (DNA): TGTGCCAGCAGTTCCTACAGATCCTATGGCTACACCTTC.

The chain joins TRBV20-1 to TRBJ1-2, with a tentative D call TRBD1 (6 bases). This CDR3 is built from 15 residues. CDR1 is DFQATT, CDR2 SNEGSKA, per germline (reference sequence). Trimming took 5 bases from V and 8 from J, leaving 24 bases between them. CDR3 amino acids: CSARSYGGLGNGYTF. CDR3 coding DNA: TGCAGTGCTCGGAGTTATGGGGGGCTAGGCAACGGCTACACCTTC.

This clonotype was picked up a small number of times. V is TRBV28 and J is TRBJ2-2; tentatively, D is TRBD2 (6 bases). The CDR3 runs to 13 residues. Trimming took 10 bases from V and 5 from J, leaving 14 bases between them. Germline CDR1 MDHEN, CDR2 SYDVKM. CDR3 coding DNA: TGTGCCACAAGGAGGAGGGGTACCGGGGAGCTGTTTTTT. Translated: CATRRRGTGELFF. The variable domain in full, completed from reference TRBV28 and TRBJ2-2, reads DVKVTQSSRYLVKRTGEKVFLECVQDMDHENMFWYRQDPGLGLRLIYFSYDVKMKEKGDIPEGYSVSREKKERFSLILESASTNQTSMYLCATRRRGTGELFFGEGSRLTVL.

The CDR3 loop is CSARAPTGHRANEKLFF. In DNA, the CDR3 is TGCAGTGCTAGAGCCCCGACGGGACACCGAGCTAATGAAAAACTGTTTTTT. This chain connects TRBV20-1 to TRBJ1-4; tentative D call: TRBD1 (6 bases). Germline V gene data show CDR1 as DFQATT and CDR2 as SNEGSKA (reference sequence). This CDR3 has 17 residues. Trimming pared 1 base from V and 3 bases from J, leaving 18 bases between.

This clonotype was recorded a few times. This rearrangement joins TRBV18 to TRBJ2-4, with TRBD2 as a possible D gene (6 bases). Deletions cut 5 bases from V and 0 bases from J, with 20 bases between. The CDR3 loop spans 18 amino acids. CDR1 and CDR2 from the germline V gene are KGHSH and LQKENI. The CDR3 protein is CASSREDGFLLAKNIQYF. The CDR3 nucleotides read TGTGCCAGCTCAAGGGAGGACGGATTCCTACTAGCCAAAAACATTCAGTACTTC.

This clonotype has only a few counts. This sequence joins TRBV20-1 and TRBJ2-7, with D possibly matching TRBD2 (6 bases). This CDR3 contains 12 residues. Trimming removed 3 bases at V and 9 bases at J, with 15 bases between. Germline V CDR1 and CDR2: DFQATT, SNEGSKA (reference sequence). CDR3 coding DNA: TGCAGTGCTAGGCGGGGTCCTAAGGGGCAGTACTTC. Its translation is CSARRGPKGQYF.

This clonotype showed up just a few times. The chain joins TRBV5-5 to TRBJ2-3; 9 bases match TRBD2. The junction had 12 bases not matched to a gene; V was cut back by 2 bases and J by 5 bases. The germline V gene encodes CDR1 SGHKS and CDR2 YYEKEE (reference sequence). The CDR3 extends over 17 amino acids. CDR3 residues: CASSFFQAGGSKDTQYF. In nucleotides, the CDR3 is TGTGCCAGCAGCTTCTTTCAGGCGGGGGGGTCCAAAGATACGCAGTATTTT.

This clonotype was observed many times. J is TRBJ1-1 and V is TRBV7-9; D gene unclear. The CDR3 is made up of 13 amino acids. Looked up from germline, CDR1 is SEHNR and CDR2 is FQNEAQ (reference sequence). Trimming pared 4 bases from V and 4 bases from J, leaving 10 bases between. The CDR3 spells CASSSRSVTEAFF. For the CDR3, the DNA is TGTGCCAGCAGCTCCCGGAGCGTCACTGAAGCTTTCTTT. Full variable domain (missing parts from reference TRBV7-9 and TRBJ1-1): DTGVSQNPRHKITKRGQNVTFRCDPISEHNRLYWYRQTLGQGPEFLTYFQNEAQLEKSRLLSDRFSAERPKGSFSTLEIQRTEQGDSAMYLCASSSRSVTEAFFGQGTRLTVV.

This clonotype has only a few counts. The chain is built from TRBV15 and TRBJ2-3; D remains ambiguous. V lost 1 base and J 11 bases, leaving 10 bases between the germline ends. Looked up from germline, CDR1 is LNHNV and CDR2 is YYDKDF (reference sequence). The CDR3 totals 12 residues. The CDR3 here is CATSRGLEMQYF. CDR3 sequence (DNA): TGTGCCACCAGCAGAGGGCTAGAGATGCAGTATTTT.

In its sample, this clonotype was seen many times. The chain combines TRBV28 with TRBJ2-7; D may be TRBD1 (5 bases). Trimming left V 6 bases short and J 3 bases short, with 9 bases between. Germline V gene lookup returns CDR1 MDHEN and CDR2 SYDVKM. The CDR3 extends over 12 amino acids. CDR3 coding DNA: TGTGCCAGCAGCAGGGTGGGCTACGAGCAGTACTTC. Translation: CASSRVGYEQYF. The complete variable domain, with remaining parts taken from reference TRBV28 and TRBJ2-7, reads DVKVTQSSRYLVKRTGEKVFLECVQDMDHENMFWYRQDPGLGLRLIYFSYDVKMKEKGDIPEGYSVSREKKERFSLILESASTNQTSMYLCASSRVGYEQYFGPGTRLTVT.

Note on this clonotype: The germline gene is not matched at one end of the junction; a read error may be the cause. The CDR3 reads CASSAGNQDTQYF. Here the CDR3 DNA reads TGTGCCAGCAGTGCGGGGAATCAAGATACCCAGTACTTC. The rearrangement joins TRBV5-6 to TRBJ2-5, with D maybe TRBD2 (6 bases). CDR3 size: 13 residues. CDR1 is SGHDT, CDR2 YYEEEE, per germline.

This clonotype was seen repeatedly, ten times or more. The chain joins TRBV7-9 to TRBJ1-2, with 7 bases identical to TRBD1. Trimming at V came to 3 bases and at J to 4 bases, leaving 2 bases not matched to a gene. The CDR3 consists of 13 residues. Germline V gene sequence: CDR1 SEHNR, CDR2 FQNEAQ (reference sequence). CDR3 amino acids: CASSLGQLYGYTF. The CDR3 coding sequence is TGTGCCAGCAGCTTGGGACAGCTCTATGGCTACACCTTC. The entire variable domain, with the rest obtained from reference TRBV7-9 and TRBJ1-2, is as follows: DTGVSQNPRHKITKRGQNVTFRCDPISEHNRLYWYRQTLGQGPEFLTYFQNEAQLEKSRLLSDRFSAERPKGSFSTLEIQRTEQGDSAMYLCASSLGQLYGYTFGSGTRLTVV.

In its sample, this clonotype was seen a few times. The chain has TRBV12-3 or TRBV12-4 and TRBJ1-2; 7 bases are shared with TRBD1. The ends lost 6 bases at V and 8 bases at J; junction bases unmatched: 6. The CDR3 consists of 12 residues. Here the CDR3 reads CASSSTGSGYTF. CDR3 bases: TGTGCCAGCAGCTCGACAGGGTCCGGCTACACCTTC.

The genes are TRBV29-1 and TRBJ1-3, with 9 bases fitting TRBD1. V was pared by 6 bases and J by 4 bases, with 7 bases of the junction left unmatched. Germline V gives CDR1 SQVTM, CDR2 ANQGSEA. The CDR3 sequence is 14 residues long. The CDR3 coding sequence is TGCAGCGTGGGGGTAACAGGGGGCGGAAACACCATATATTTT. Translation gives CSVGVTGGGNTIYF.

This clonotype has just a few counts. This chain connects TRBV7-9 to TRBJ2-7, with 7 nucleotides matching TRBD1. V lost 5 bases, J lost 6 bases, and 4 bases stayed unmatched. The CDR3 loop spans 12 amino acids. From germline, CDR1 is SEHNR and CDR2 FQNEAQ (reference sequence). The CDR3: CASSPQGSEQYF. The DNA for the CDR3 is TGTGCCAGCAGCCCACAGGGGTCCGAGCAGTACTTC. The full variable domain, rest sourced from reference TRBV7-9 and TRBJ2-7, is DTGVSQNPRHKITKRGQNVTFRCDPISEHNRLYWYRQTLGQGPEFLTYFQNEAQLEKSRLLSDRFSAERPKGSFSTLEIQRTEQGDSAMYLCASSPQGSEQYFGPGTRLTVT.